In its sample, the clone carrying this T cell receptor beta chain was seen a few times. The second PCR ran about 6 to 12 cycles with a sample-barcoded 5' primer and J-beta primers. Carrying 12 random nucleotides, a template-switch adaptor labeled each individual cDNA molecule. TCRdb re-called the 5' RACE reads with MiXCR, one entry per CDR3 protein. The sample carries some 800,000 distinct CDR3 sequences, approximately 25% recorded once. This sample stems from a study of blood T cells in healthy people across ages. The wider study: For every two T cells, template switching captured about one barcoded beta molecule.

Total RNA extracted from each sample amounted to at least 5 micrograms. The data also belong to a second study, concerning T cells of mothers and their children. As reported in that work: Versus unrelated pairs, overlap was slightly higher in related mother-child pairs, without reaching significance.

This clonotype originated in a boy aged 10-17 years in good health. Sequenced sample: blood.

The CDR3 sequence: CASSQRPGHYPGETQYF. The CDR3 bases are TGTGCCAGCAGCCAGCGCCCGGGACACTATCCTGGGGAGACCCAGTACTTC. The gene calls are TRBV14 and TRBJ2-5; D might be TRBD1 (6 bases). Germline V CDR1 and CDR2: SGHDN, FVKESK. This CDR3 region has 17 residues. The V and J ends lost 3 bases and 5 bases respectively, with 22 bases between them.